This T cell receptor (beta chain) was captured in a study of identical twins. MiXCR, run by TCRdb on the 5' RACE reads, gives a single entry per CDR3 protein. The sample includes about 290,000 distinct CDR3 sequences, roughly 10% of them seen just once. Germline CDR1 MDHEN, CDR2 SYDVKM. The CDR3 has 14 residues. Trimming cost V 1 base and J 0 bases, with 6 bases left between them. The data were also submitted as part of a second study, on yellow fever vaccine responses in identical twins.

The receptor comes from a woman aged 18-30 years in good health. Sequenced input: CD8+ T cells sorted from blood. The chain recombines TRBV28 with TRBJ1-1; no definite D call. CDR3 nucleotides: TGTGCCAGCAGTTTATACCGTCTGAACACTGAAGCTTTCTTT. Translated: CASSLYRLNTEAFF. The whole variable domain, filled in from reference TRBV28 and TRBJ1-1, reads DVKVTQSSRYLVKRTGEKVFLECVQDMDHENMFWYRQDPGLGLRLIYFSYDVKMKEKGDIPEGYSVSREKKERFSLILESASTNQTSMYLCASSLYRLNTEAFFGQGTRLTVV.